Here is one T cell receptor (beta chain) with its context. These data originate in a study of blood T cell repertoires in COVID-19. As handled by the study authors: Using reference gene primer amplification, nucleated cell counts were estimated. The data were produced by immunoSEQ multiplex PCR, yet TCRdb's version contains in-frame clones alone and is incomplete. Clonal size and the V and J genes are those of that table, whereas D and trimming came from the DNA. The data contain about 130,000 clones, over 70% of them singletons. This CDR3 spans 14 amino acids. Germline loops: CDR1 MNHEY, CDR2 SVGAGI. V lost 6 bases, J lost 0 bases, and 2 bases stayed unmatched.

The source material was peripheral blood. The sequence derives from a human donor in a cohort sampled during active COVID-19. The rearrangement uses TRBV6-5 and TRBJ1-1; TRBD1 matches at 9 bases. The CDR3 DNA reads TGTGCCAGCAGGGACAGGGGAATGAACACTGAAGCTTTCTTT. It yields the protein CASRDRGMNTEAFF.